These T cell receptor beta chains were read from a single sample in a study of T-cell memory formation after mild COVID-19. TCRdb processed the 5' RACE reads anew with MiXCR; each CDR3 protein has one entry. The top ten hold 9.5% to 15% of the sample, which has around 370,000 distinct CDR3 sequences, approximately 21% seen once. Sequenced input: PBMCs or a T cell subset sorted from them (not recorded which). The receptors shown here come from an adult woman who had mild COVID-19 (a few samples of this study predate the infection). Cell type and time point are not known. Both conserved end residues are part of each CDR3. Each record gives: J gene, clone size, V gene, D gene, CDR3 protein, CDR3 DNA. The D gene is left open where the match is weak. Clone size is stated in some rows and not others, as once, few, many or a class when expanded.

TRBJ1-1 . TRBV20-1 . CSSPRQENTEAFF TGCAGTTCCCCACGACAGGAGAACACTGAAGCTTTCTTT
TRBJ2-2 . TRBV7-9 . CASSPVLSTGELFF TGTGCCAGCAGCCCCGTCTTGAGCACCGGGGAGCTGTTTTTT
TRBJ2-1 few TRBV7-9 TRBD1 CASSSRTGPLPEQFF TGTGCCAGCAGCTCAAGGACAGGGCCCCTCCCTGAGCAGTTCTTC
TRBJ2-3 few TRBV12-3/TRBV12-4 . CASSSGTQKITDTQYF TGTGCCAGCAGTTCCGGGACTCAAAAAATCACAGATACGCAGTATTTT
TRBJ1-2 . TRBV2 TRBD1 CASRKEGTGNGYTF TGTGCCAGCAGGAAGGAAGGGACAGGGAATGGCTACACCTTC
TRBJ1-6 . TRBV25-1 . CASSLPGTSRSPLHF TGTGCCAGCAGTCTTCCCGGGACCTCGAGGTCACCCCTCCACTTT
TRBJ1-1 . TRBV5-1 TRBD1 CASSLELGQVNTEAFF TGCGCCAGCAGCTTGGAACTTGGACAGGTTAACACTGAAGCTTTCTTT
TRBJ2-5 . TRBV7-9 . CADRRASGETQYF TGTGCCGACCGGAGGGCCTCGGGAGAGACCCAGTACTTC
TRBJ1-1 . TRBV9 . CASSAWNTEAFF TGTGCCAGCAGCGCATGGAATACTGAAGCTTTCTTT
TRBJ2-7 . TRBV6-5 . CASSYSGQGGYEQYF TGTGCCAGCAGTTACTCGGGCCAGGGGGGCTACGAGCAGTACTTC
TRBJ2-5 . TRBV4-3 . CASSQERGSRWAQETQYF TGCGCCAGCAGCCAGGAACGGGGGAGCCGGTGGGCCCAAGAGACCCAGTACTTC
TRBJ2-7 . TRBV7-6 . CASSLVTESSYEQYF TGTGCCAGCAGCTTAGTGACCGAAAGCTCCTACGAGCAGTACTTC
TRBJ2-5 . TRBV7-9 . CASSPILAQETQYF TGTGCCAGCAGCCCTATCCTTGCCCAAGAGACCCAGTACTTC
TRBJ1-1 many TRBV6-5 TRBD1 CASSYIVGGGRTEAFF TGTGCCAGCAGTTACATCGTGGGAGGGGGCCGCACTGAAGCTTTCTTT
TRBJ1-3 . TRBV7-9 . CASSYFPRAENTIYF TGTGCCAGCAGCTACTTCCCTCGGGCCGAAAACACCATATATTTT
TRBJ2-7 few TRBV6-5 TRBD1 CARPKGQYYEQYF TGTGCCAGACCCAAGGGACAGTACTACGAGCAGTACTTC